This TCR beta chain appears in the sequencing data of a study of breast tumors, draining lymph nodes, adjacent tissues. A word on this clonotype: The antigen is not known.

From the multiplex PCR reads, TCRdb called clonotypes with MiXCR, one entry per CDR3 protein. The sample shows 180,000 or so distinct CDR3 sequences, over 25% of them seen only once. From germline, CDR1 is MGHDK and CDR2 SYGVNS. CDR3 size: 13 residues. Deletions cut 3 bases from V and 7 bases from J, with 13 bases between. Study-wide points: The lymph node origin of tumor T cells was framed as consistent with a hypothesis, not demonstrated.

Axillary draining lymph nodes of breast cancer patients supplied the node samples. The receptor was derived from a female donor with breast cancer. Some clones in this sample may be carry-over from other donors' samples. The V and J genes are TRBV25-1 and TRBJ2-7; tentatively, D is TRBD2 (5 bases). The sample comprised axillary lymph node tissue. The CDR3 bases are TGTGCCAGCAGTGACGGACTGCCCTCGGAGCAGTACTTC. Amino acid sequence: CASSDGLPSEQYF.